What follows are 24 T cell receptor beta chains derived from one specimen sequenced in a study of beta chain features in type 1 diabetes. Broader study findings: Shorter TCRB CDR3s, moderately but significantly so, marked every one of the four CD4+ subsets in Type 1 diabetes patients.

Antigens for these TCRs are unknown. The entirety of the isolated RNA underwent reverse transcription, so expressed TCRB transcripts were sequenced. Only in-frame clones appear in the TCRdb table, and some are missing; sequencing was by immunoSEQ multiplex PCR. The sample has about 160,000 clones, about 7.9% seen once; the top ten hold 0.5% to 0.55%. What was sequenced was central memory CD4+ T cells from blood. These receptors were collected from a man aged 18 to 35 with type 1 diabetes.

Only a few counts were recorded for this clone. The chain is built from TRBV9 and TRBJ1-2, with 7 bases matching TRBD1. The CDR3 has 13 amino acids. The junction had 4 bases not matched to a gene; V was cut back by 0 bases and J by 8 bases. Germline CDR1 SGDLS, CDR2 YYNGEE. The CDR3: CASSVDRGRGYTF. The DNA of the CDR3 is TGTGCCAGCAGCGTAGATAGGGGGCGCGGCTACACCTTC.

The chain uses TRBV2 and TRBJ2-5, with TRBD2 matching 12 bases. Trimming cost V 0 bases and J 3 bases; bases outside gene matches: 2. This CDR3 spans 16 amino acids. Germline V CDR1 and CDR2: SNHLY, FYNNEI. CDR3 residues: CASSEALAGGKETQYF. The CDR3 DNA reads TGTGCCAGCAGTGAAGCGCTAGCGGGAGGGAAAGAGACCCAGTACTTC.

J is TRBJ2-1 and V is TRBV15; TRBD2 matches at 8 bases. The CDR3 is 17 amino acids. The J segment lost 9 bases and the V segment lost 0 bases, leaving 13 bases of the junction unmatched. The germline V gene encodes CDR1 LNHNV and CDR2 YYDKDF (reference sequence). CDR3 region: CATSRDGVAGGSGEQFF. Here the CDR3 DNA reads TGTGCCACCAGCAGAGATGGGGTTGCGGGGGGCTCGGGTGAGCAGTTCTTC.

This chain uses TRBV27 with TRBJ2-5; 7 nucleotides align to TRBD2. The CDR3 length is 15 residues. Germline V gene data show CDR1 as MNHEY and CDR2 as SMNVEV (reference sequence). With V trimmed by 5 bases and J by 7 bases, 13 bases remained unmatched. CDR3 sequence: CASSGIGGGLGTQYF. DNA of the CDR3: TGTGCCAGCAGTGGGATTGGCGGGGGTCTTGGGACCCAGTACTTC.

This clone was found a few times. The genes are TRBV10-3 and TRBJ2-1; the match to TRBD2 covers 8 bases. V shed 10 bases and J 7 bases; nucleotides not matched to a gene: 18. Germline V gene data show CDR1 as ENHRY and CDR2 as SYGVKD. The CDR3 runs to 16 residues. The CDR3 nucleotides are TGTGCCACGGGGCTAAAACCGGGAGGGCCTGGGAATGAGCAGTTCTTC. Translation: CATGLKPGGPGNEQFF.

This clone appeared a few times. The chain recombines TRBV18 with TRBJ1-1, with 7 bases aligning to TRBD1. Germline V gene lookup returns CDR1 KGHSH and CDR2 LQKENI. Germline trimming cut 5 bases from V and 3 bases from J; bases unmatched to any gene: 3. The CDR3 loop spans 13 amino acids. The CDR3 spells CASSSTGDTEAFF. The CDR3 bases are TGTGCCAGCTCATCCACAGGGGACACTGAAGCTTTCTTT.

There are a few counts of this clone. The V gene is TRBV18, the J gene TRBJ1-1; 7 bases line up with TRBD1. Trimming at V came to 4 bases and at J to 1 base, leaving 6 bases not matched to a gene. Germline CDR1 reads KGHSH; CDR2 reads LQKENI. This CDR3 contains 15 residues. CDR3 in amino acids: CASSLRQGGNTEAFF. Written as DNA, the CDR3 is TGTGCCAGCTCACTACGACAGGGAGGGAACACTGAAGCTTTCTTT.

The rearrangement joins TRBV7-2 to TRBJ2-1; TRBD2 agrees at 7 bases. This CDR3 is built from 14 residues. In germline, CDR1 is SGHTA, CDR2 FQGNSA. V lost 4 bases and J lost 5; bases outside the gene matches: 5. CDR3 sequence (DNA): TGTGCCAGCAGCTCAAGACTAGCAGACAATGAGCAGTTCTTC. Protein: CASSSRLADNEQFF.

CDR3 residues: CASSLGTRIDEQFF. The CDR3 DNA reads as TGTGCCAGCAGCTTAGGGACTAGGATCGATGAGCAGTTCTTC. The chain recombines TRBV5-8 with TRBJ2-1; 8 positions match TRBD2. Germline CDR1 is SGHTS and CDR2 is YDEGEE. The CDR3 has 14 residues. After removal of 2 bases from V and 8 bases from J, the junction contained 6 bases not matched to a gene.

The chain couples TRBV4-3 to TRBJ2-7; 9 bases map to TRBD1. CDR3 length: 15 residues. The V gene's germline CDR1 is LGHNA and CDR2 YSLEER. With V trimmed by 1 base and J by 0 bases, 1 base remained unmatched. Here the CDR3 reads CASSQGTGVSYEQYF. DNA for the CDR3: TGCGCCAGCAGCCAAGGGACAGGGGTCTCCTACGAGCAGTACTTC.

The rearrangement joins TRBV6-5 to TRBJ2-2; D is perhaps TRBD2 (5 bases). The V end was cut by 2 bases, the J end by 4 bases, with 11 bases between. CDR3 length: 15 amino acids. Germline CDR1 reads MNHEY; CDR2 reads SVGAGI. The CDR3: CASSYGSRVTGELFF. CDR3 in DNA: TGTGCCAGCAGTTACGGGAGTAGAGTCACCGGGGAGCTGTTTTTT.

The J gene is TRBJ2-5, the V gene TRBV6-6, with 9 bases matching TRBD1. The germline gives CDR1 MNHNY, CDR2 SVGAGI (reference sequence). The CDR3 covers 12 residues. V dropped 8 bases and J dropped 5; count of bases not matched to a gene: 3. This chain's CDR3 is CASGQGSETQYF. CDR3 bases: TGTGCCAGCGGACAGGGGAGTGAGACCCAGTACTTC.

V and J are TRBV4-3 and TRBJ1-2, with 7 bases fitting TRBD1. This CDR3 region has 14 residues. CDR1 and CDR2 (germline): LGHNA, YSLEER. After removal of 1 base from V and 4 bases from J, the junction contained 3 bases not matched to a gene. The CDR3 DNA is TGCGCCAGCAGCCAAGGTCAGGGGGTCTATGGCTACACCTTC. This sequence encodes CASSQGQGVYGYTF.

The chain couples TRBV4-3 to TRBJ2-3; TRBD1 agrees at 8 bases. Trimming took 4 bases from V and 5 from J; bases not matched to a gene: 8. In germline, CDR1 is LGHNA, CDR2 YSLEER. This CDR3 is 15 amino acids long. The CDR3 reads CASSPTGASVDTQYF. CDR3 DNA: TGCGCCAGCAGCCCGACAGGGGCCAGCGTAGATACGCAGTATTTT.

This clone was counted only a few times. CDR3 residues: CASSYLGLLTYEQYF. The CDR3 DNA follows: TGTGCCAGCAGTTACCTGGGACTACTAACCTACGAGCAGTACTTC. The gene calls are TRBV6-6 and TRBJ2-7, with 7 positions matching TRBD2. V shed 2 bases and J 2 bases; nucleotides not matched to a gene: 6. This CDR3 is 15 amino acids long. Germline CDR1 MNHNY, CDR2 SVGAGI (reference sequence).

In its sample, this clone was seen a few times. The V gene is TRBV4-1, the J gene TRBJ1-4; the D is unclear. CDR1 and CDR2 from the germline V gene are MGHRA and YSYEKL. This CDR3 comprises 14 residues. Trimming left V 0 bases short and J 8 bases short, with 10 bases between. CDR3 coding DNA: TGCGCCAGCAGCCAAGATCTCCGGTCGGAAAAACTGTTTTTT. It yields the protein CASSQDLRSEKLFF.

Of note for this clone: Other DNA sequences within the sample encode an identical CDR3. V and J are TRBV18 and TRBJ1-3; no clear D gene. V was cut by 2 bases and J by 0 bases, with 11 bases left in between. Germline lookup yields CDR1 KGHSH and CDR2 LQKENI. This CDR3 is built from 16 residues. Written as DNA, the CDR3 is TGTGCCAGCTCACCATACGACTCAAGCTCTGGAAACACCATATATTTT. Residues: CASSPYDSSSGNTIYF.

In its sample, this clone was seen many times. The rearrangement links TRBV12-2 to TRBJ2-1; TRBD1 is taken as the D call from the table, unchecked against the DNA. TRBV12-2 is listed as a pseudogene. This CDR3 has 16 residues. CDR3 in DNA: TGTGCAAGTCGCCTCGAAAGGGGAAGCTCCTACAATGAGCAGTTCTTC. It codes for CASRLERGSSYNEQFF.

The V call is TRBV28, the J call TRBJ2-1; D might be TRBD2 (5 bases). The CDR3 covers 11 residues. Germline loops: CDR1 MDHEN, CDR2 SYDVKM. Deletions cut 8 bases from V and 8 bases from J, with 10 bases between. DNA for the CDR3: TGTGCCAGCGGACTGTGGGATGAGCAGTTCTTC. It is translated as CASGLWDEQFF.

This clone occurred many times. V is TRBV7-8 and J is TRBJ2-5; 7 positions agree with TRBD2. Germline CDR1 SGHVS, CDR2 FQNEAQ. CDR3 length: 14 residues. The ends lost 2 bases at V and 5 bases at J; junction bases unmatched: 5. This CDR3 is CASSLMGTTETQYF. CDR3 coding DNA: TGTGCCAGCAGCTTAATGGGGACTACGGAGACCCAGTACTTC.

This clone came up a few times. The V and J genes are TRBV30 and TRBJ2-1; D perhaps matches TRBD1 (6 bases). Trimming left V 1 base short and J 5 bases short, with 12 bases between. Looked up from germline, CDR1 is GTSNPN and CDR2 is SVGIG (reference sequence). The CDR3 sequence is 14 residues long. The CDR3 sequence is CAWSAGQQNNEQFF. CDR3 nucleotides: TGTGCCTGGAGTGCCGGACAGCAAAACAATGAGCAGTTCTTC.

This clone was seen only a few times. V and J are TRBV15 and TRBJ2-1, with D hard to call. V was cut by 0 bases and J by 6 bases, with 9 bases left in between. Germline V lookup: CDR1 LNHNV, CDR2 YYDKDF (reference sequence). CDR3 length: 14 residues. CDR3 nucleotide sequence: TGTGCCACCAGCAGAGATTCCGGTCGCAATGAGCAGTTCTTC. This sequence encodes CATSRDSGRNEQFF.

Note on this clone: The germline gene is not matched at one end of the junction; a read error may be the cause. The V call is TRBV4-1, the J call TRBJ2-2; D perhaps matches TRBD2 (6 bases). The CDR3 has 16 residues. From germline, CDR1 is MGHRA and CDR2 YSYEKL. The CDR3 DNA follows: TGTGCCAGCAGCCAAGATCCCGGGAGTAACACCGGGGAGCTGTTTTTT. It yields the protein CASSQDPGSNTGELFF.

V and J are TRBV2 and TRBJ2-2, with D tentatively TRBD1 (7 bases). The CDR3 is made up of 15 amino acids. The V end lost 2 bases, the J end lost 2 bases, and 9 bases lay between the germline ends. CDR1 is SNHLY, CDR2 FYNNEI, per germline. The DNA for the CDR3 is TGTGCCAGCAGTGAACAGGGGGGTAACACCGGGGAGCTGTTTTTT. Translating it yields CASSEQGGNTGELFF.